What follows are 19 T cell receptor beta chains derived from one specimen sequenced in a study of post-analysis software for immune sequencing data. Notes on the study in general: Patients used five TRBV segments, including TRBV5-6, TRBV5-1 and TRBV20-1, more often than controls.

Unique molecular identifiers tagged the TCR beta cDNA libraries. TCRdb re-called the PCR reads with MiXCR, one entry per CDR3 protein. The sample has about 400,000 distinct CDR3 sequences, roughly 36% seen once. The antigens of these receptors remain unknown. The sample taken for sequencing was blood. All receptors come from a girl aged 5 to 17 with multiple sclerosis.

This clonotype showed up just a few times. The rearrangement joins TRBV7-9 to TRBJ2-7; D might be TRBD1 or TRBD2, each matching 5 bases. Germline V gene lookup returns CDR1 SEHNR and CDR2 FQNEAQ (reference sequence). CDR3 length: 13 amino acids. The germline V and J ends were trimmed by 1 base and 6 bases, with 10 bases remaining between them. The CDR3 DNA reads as TGTGCCAGCAGCTTAGGGGACGGTCTCGAGCAGTACTTC. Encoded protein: CASSLGDGLEQYF.

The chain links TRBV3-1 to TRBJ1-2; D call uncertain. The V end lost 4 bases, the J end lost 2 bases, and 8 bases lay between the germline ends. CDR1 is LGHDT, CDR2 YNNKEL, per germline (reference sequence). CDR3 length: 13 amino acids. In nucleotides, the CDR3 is TGTGCCAGCAGCCCGGACGAGAACTATGGCTACACCTTC. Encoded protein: CASSPDENYGYTF. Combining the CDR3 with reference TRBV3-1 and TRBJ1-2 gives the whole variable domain DTAVSQTPKYLVTQMGNDKSIKCEQNLGHDTMYWYKQDSKKFLKIMFSYNNKELIINETVPNRFSPKSPDKAHLNLHINSLELGDSAVYFCASSPDENYGYTFGSGTRLTVV.

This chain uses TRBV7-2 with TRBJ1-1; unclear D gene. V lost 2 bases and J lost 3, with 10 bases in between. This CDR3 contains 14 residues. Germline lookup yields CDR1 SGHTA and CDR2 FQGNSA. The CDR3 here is CASSLSGFYTEAFF. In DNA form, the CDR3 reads TGTGCCAGCAGCTTATCGGGGTTCTACACTGAAGCTTTCTTT.

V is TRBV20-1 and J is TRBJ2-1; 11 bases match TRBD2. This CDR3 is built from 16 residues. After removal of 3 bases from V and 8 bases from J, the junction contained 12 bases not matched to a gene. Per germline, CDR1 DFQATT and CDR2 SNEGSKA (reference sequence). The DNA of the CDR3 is TGCAGTGCTAGGTTACTAGCGGGGGAGATAGGGGATGAGCAGTTCTTC. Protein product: CSARLLAGEIGDEQFF.

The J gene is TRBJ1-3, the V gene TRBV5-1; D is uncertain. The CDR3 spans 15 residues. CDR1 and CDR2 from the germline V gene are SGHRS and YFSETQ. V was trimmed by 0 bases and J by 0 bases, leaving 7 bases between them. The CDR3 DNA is TGCGCCAGCAGCTTGGACCCCGGCTCTGGAAACACCATATATTTT. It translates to CASSLDPGSGNTIYF.

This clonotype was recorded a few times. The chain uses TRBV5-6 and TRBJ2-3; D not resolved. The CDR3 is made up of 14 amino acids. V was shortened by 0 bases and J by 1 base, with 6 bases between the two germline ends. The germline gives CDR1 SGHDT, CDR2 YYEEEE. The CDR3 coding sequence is TGTGCCAGCAGCTTGGCGGACGGCACAGATACGCAGTATTTT. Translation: CASSLADGTDTQYF.

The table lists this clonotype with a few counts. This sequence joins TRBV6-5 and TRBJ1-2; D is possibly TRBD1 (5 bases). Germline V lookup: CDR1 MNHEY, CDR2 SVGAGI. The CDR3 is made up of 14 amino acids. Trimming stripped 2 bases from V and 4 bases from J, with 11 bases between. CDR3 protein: CASSYQRRAYGYTF. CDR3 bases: TGTGCCAGCAGTTACCAGCGCAGGGCCTATGGCTACACCTTC.

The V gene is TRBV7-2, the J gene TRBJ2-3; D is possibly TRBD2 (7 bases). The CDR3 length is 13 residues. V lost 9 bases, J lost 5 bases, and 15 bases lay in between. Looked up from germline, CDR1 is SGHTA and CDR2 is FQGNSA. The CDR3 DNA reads TGTGCCAGTTTCTGGGGGGGGCTAGATACGCAGTATTTT. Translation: CASFWGGLDTQYF.

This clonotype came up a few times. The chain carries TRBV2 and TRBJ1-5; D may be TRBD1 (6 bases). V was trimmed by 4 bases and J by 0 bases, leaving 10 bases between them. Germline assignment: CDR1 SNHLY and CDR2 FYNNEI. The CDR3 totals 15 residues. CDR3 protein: CASSARRGSNQPQHF. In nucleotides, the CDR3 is TGTGCCAGCAGTGCGCGCAGGGGTAGCAATCAGCCCCAGCATTTT.

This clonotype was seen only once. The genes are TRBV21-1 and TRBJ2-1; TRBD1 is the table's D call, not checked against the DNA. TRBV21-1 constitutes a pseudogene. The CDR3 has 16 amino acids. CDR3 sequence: CASSRSQGESYNEQFF. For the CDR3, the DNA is TGTGCCAGCAGCCGCTCGCAGGGTGAGAGTTACAATGAGCAGTTCTTC.

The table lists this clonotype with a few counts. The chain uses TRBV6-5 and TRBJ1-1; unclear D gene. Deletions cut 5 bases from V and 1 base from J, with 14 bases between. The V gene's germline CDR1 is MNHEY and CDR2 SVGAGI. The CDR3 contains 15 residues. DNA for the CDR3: TGTGCCAGCAGTCCCCTTTCAGCAGGGAACACTGAAGCTTTCTTT. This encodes CASSPLSAGNTEAFF.

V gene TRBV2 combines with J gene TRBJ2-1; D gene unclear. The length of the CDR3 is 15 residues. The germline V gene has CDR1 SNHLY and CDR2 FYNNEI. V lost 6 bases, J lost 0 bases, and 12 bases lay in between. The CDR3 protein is CASSPWASSYNEQFF. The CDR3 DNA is TGTGCCAGCAGCCCTTGGGCGAGCTCCTACAATGAGCAGTTCTTC.

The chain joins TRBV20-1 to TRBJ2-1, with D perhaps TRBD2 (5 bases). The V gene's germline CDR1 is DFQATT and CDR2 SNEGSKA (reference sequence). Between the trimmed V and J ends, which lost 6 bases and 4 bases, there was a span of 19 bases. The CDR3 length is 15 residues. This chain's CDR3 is CSALPEDLGYNEQFF. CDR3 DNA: TGCAGTGCCCTTCCCGAGGACTTGGGATACAATGAGCAGTTCTTC.

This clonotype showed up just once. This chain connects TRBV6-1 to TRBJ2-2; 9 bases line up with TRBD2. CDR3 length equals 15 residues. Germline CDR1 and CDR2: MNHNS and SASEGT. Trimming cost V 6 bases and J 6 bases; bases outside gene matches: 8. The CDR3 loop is CASRERTSAPGELFF. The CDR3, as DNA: TGTGCCAGCAGAGAACGGACTAGCGCGCCCGGGGAGCTGTTTTTT.

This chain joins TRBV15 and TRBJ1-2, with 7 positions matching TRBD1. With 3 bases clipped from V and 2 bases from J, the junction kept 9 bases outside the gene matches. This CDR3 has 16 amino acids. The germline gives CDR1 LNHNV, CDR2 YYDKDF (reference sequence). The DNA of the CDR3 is TGTGCCACCAGCAGCGGTCTGGGACAGAAGAACTATGGCTACACCTTC. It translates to CATSSGLGQKNYGYTF.

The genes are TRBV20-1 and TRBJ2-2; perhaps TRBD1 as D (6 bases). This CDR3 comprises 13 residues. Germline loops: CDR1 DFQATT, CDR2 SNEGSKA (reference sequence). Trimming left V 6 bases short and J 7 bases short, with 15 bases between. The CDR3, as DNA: TGCAGTGCACAACTACAGGGAATCGGGGAGCTGTTTTTT. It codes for CSAQLQGIGELFF.

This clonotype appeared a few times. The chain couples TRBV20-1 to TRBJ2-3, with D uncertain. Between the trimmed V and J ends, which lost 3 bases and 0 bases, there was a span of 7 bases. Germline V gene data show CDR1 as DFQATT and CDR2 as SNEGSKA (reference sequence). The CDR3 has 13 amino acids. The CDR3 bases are TGCAGTGCTAGCCACCCTAGCACAGATACGCAGTATTTT. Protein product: CSASHPSTDTQYF.

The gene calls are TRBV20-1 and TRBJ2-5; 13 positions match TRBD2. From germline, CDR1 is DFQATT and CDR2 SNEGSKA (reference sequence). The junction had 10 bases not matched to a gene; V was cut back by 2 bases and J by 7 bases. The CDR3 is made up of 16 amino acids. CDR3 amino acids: CSARSPGTSGEGTQYF. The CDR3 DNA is TGCAGTGCTAGATCCCCAGGGACTAGCGGGGAGGGGACCCAGTACTTC.

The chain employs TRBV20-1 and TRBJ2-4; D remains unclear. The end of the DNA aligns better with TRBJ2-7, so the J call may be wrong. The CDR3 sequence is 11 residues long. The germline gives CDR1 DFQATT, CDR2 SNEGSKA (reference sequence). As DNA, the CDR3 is TGCAGTGCTAACCCCCTCTACGAGCAGTACTTC. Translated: CSANPLYEQYF.